A single sample is the source of the 21 T cell receptor beta chains below, sequenced in a study of vaccination and CD4 T cells after COVID-19. Their antigens are not known. Stated time point: late sampling 161 to 241 days after vaccination in a few convalescent patients. Sample treatment: roughly ten-day PBMC culture with coronavirus spike peptide pools or control peptides (ViraFEST assay). Cultured CD4+ T cell DNA underwent sequencing with the Oncomine TCR Beta short-read assay. TCRdb re-analysed the PCR reads in MiXCR, keeping a single row per CDR3 protein. Of approximately 24,000 distinct CDR3 sequences listed, roughly 40% were seen once; the top ten hold 3.5% to 5%. The starting material was CD4+ T cells from blood, cultured in vitro, obtained about 7 months after SARS-CoV-2 vaccination. These receptors all stem from a human donor who had recovered from COVID-19.

This clonotype has a handful of counts. The chain couples TRBV20-1 to TRBJ2-7; D gene uncertain. From germline, CDR1 is DFQATT and CDR2 SNEGSKA (reference sequence). V was trimmed by 5 bases and J by 3 bases, leaving 14 bases between them. The CDR3 loop spans 13 amino acids. The CDR3 reads CSAYNMGNYEQYF. CDR3 bases: TGCAGTGCTTATAATATGGGGAACTACGAGCAGTACTTC.

The rearrangement joins TRBV20-1 to TRBJ1-2; TRBD1 aligns across 7 bases. Losses at the gene ends were 5 bases for V and 0 bases for J; bases not matched to a gene: 0. This CDR3 spans 12 amino acids. CDR1 is DFQATT and CDR2 is SNEGSKA in the germline V gene (reference sequence). The CDR3 loop reads CSAGQANYGYTF. The CDR3, as DNA: TGCAGTGCTGGACAGGCTAACTATGGCTACACCTTC.

This clonotype has only a few counts. The V and J genes are TRBV7-8 and TRBJ1-6, with TRBD1 as a possible D gene (6 bases). Between the trimmed V and J ends, which lost 1 base and 10 bases, there was a span of 11 bases. This CDR3 contains 14 residues. CDR1 and CDR2 (germline): SGHVS, FQNEAQ. CDR3 loop: CASSLGQGRSPLHF. As DNA, the CDR3 is TGTGCCAGCAGCTTAGGCCAGGGGAGGTCACCCCTCCACTTT.

The chain joins TRBV7-9 to TRBJ2-3; no firm D call. This CDR3 comprises 12 residues. Per the germline V gene, CDR1 is SEHNR and CDR2 is FQNEAQ (reference sequence). The V and J ends lost 3 bases and 4 bases respectively, with 5 bases between them. CDR3 in amino acids: CASSFAADTQYF. The DNA for the CDR3 is TGTGCCAGCAGCTTCGCGGCAGATACGCAGTATTTT.

This sequence joins TRBV28 and TRBJ2-1; D ambiguous. V was trimmed by 4 bases and J by 7 bases, leaving 14 bases between them. This CDR3 is built from 14 residues. CDR1 and CDR2 from the germline V gene are MDHEN and SYDVKM. This CDR3 is CASSSRTGRNEQFF. The CDR3 DNA follows: TGTGCCAGCAGTTCCCGTACCGGCAGGAATGAGCAGTTCTTC. Full variable domain (outside the CDR3, taken from reference TRBV28 and TRBJ2-1): DVKVTQSSRYLVKRTGEKVFLECVQDMDHENMFWYRQDPGLGLRLIYFSYDVKMKEKGDIPEGYSVSREKKERFSLILESASTNQTSMYLCASSSRTGRNEQFFGPGTRLTVL.

This chain's CDR3 is CSEWVGGSTDTQYF. CDR3 DNA: TGCAGTGAATGGGTGGGCGGGAGCACAGATACGCAGTATTTT. The chain employs TRBV20-1 and TRBJ2-3, with D perhaps matching TRBD2 (5 bases). In germline, CDR1 is DFQATT, CDR2 SNEGSKA (reference sequence). The ends were cut back, 7 bases at V and 0 bases at J, with 14 bases in the middle. There are 14 residues in the CDR3.

This sequence joins TRBV10-1 and TRBJ1-1, with D tentatively TRBD1 (5 bases). Germline assignment: CDR1 WNHNN and CDR2 SYGVQD (reference sequence). V lost 6 bases to trimming and J lost 4 bases, with 12 bases between them. CDR3 size: 13 residues. This chain's CDR3 is CASRQDRFTEAFF. CDR3 bases: TGCGCCAGCAGACAGGACCGGTTCACTGAAGCTTTCTTT.

This clonotype was picked up a small number of times. The V gene is TRBV7-8, the J gene TRBJ2-5, with D perhaps being TRBD1 or TRBD2 (6 bases each). CDR3 size: 16 residues. Germline V CDR1 and CDR2: SGHVS, FQNEAQ. Trimming pared 4 bases from V and 4 bases from J, leaving 19 bases between. The CDR3 loop is CASSSRGAQAVETQYF. The CDR3 nucleotides are TGTGCCAGCAGCTCTAGGGGGGCGCAGGCTGTAGAGACCCAGTACTTC.

The table lists this clonotype with a few counts. The gene calls are TRBV28 and TRBJ1-2, with 8 nucleotides matching TRBD1. CDR1 and CDR2 from the germline V gene are MDHEN and SYDVKM. Trimming took 5 bases from V and 5 from J; bases not matched to a gene: 4. The CDR3 sequence is 13 residues long. CDR3: CASSEQGVYGYTF. In DNA form, the CDR3 reads TGTGCCAGCAGTGAACAGGGGGTTTATGGCTACACCTTC.

The chain carries TRBV10-3 and TRBJ2-7; D is unresolved. V lost 5 bases and J lost 4, with 18 bases in between. The CDR3 has 15 amino acids. Looked up from germline, CDR1 is ENHRY and CDR2 is SYGVKD. The CDR3 loop is CAISRQAEQSYEQYF. DNA of the CDR3: TGTGCCATCAGTCGTCAGGCGGAGCAGAGTTACGAGCAGTACTTC.

The V gene is TRBV6-1, the J gene TRBJ2-4; a weak D match, TRBD2 (6 bases). Trimming removed 6 bases from V and 9 bases from J, with 15 bases in between. Germline V gene sequence: CDR1 MNHNS, CDR2 SASEGT. CDR3 length: 13 residues. The CDR3 reads CASRSTSVGIQYF. CDR3 coding DNA: TGTGCCAGCAGATCGACTAGTGTGGGCATTCAGTACTTC.

This rearrangement joins TRBV28 to TRBJ2-4, with a weak D call TRBD1 (6 bases). Trimming took 2 bases from V and 1 from J, leaving 6 bases between them. Germline CDR1 MDHEN, CDR2 SYDVKM. The CDR3 is 14 amino acids. The CDR3 protein is CASSLQGAKNIQYF. Written as DNA, the CDR3 is TGTGCCAGCAGTTTACAGGGGGCCAAAAACATTCAGTACTTC. The entire variable domain, with the rest obtained from reference TRBV28 and TRBJ2-4, is as follows: DVKVTQSSRYLVKRTGEKVFLECVQDMDHENMFWYRQDPGLGLRLIYFSYDVKMKEKGDIPEGYSVSREKKERFSLILESASTNQTSMYLCASSLQGAKNIQYFGAGTRLSVL.

The chain links TRBV20-1 to TRBJ2-5, with D unclear. V was clipped by 4 bases and J by 5 bases, with 17 bases between them. The CDR3 totals 14 residues. Per the germline V gene, CDR1 is DFQATT and CDR2 is SNEGSKA (reference sequence). DNA for the CDR3: TGCAGTGCTACAAGCCCCCCGACTGGGGAGACCCAGTACTTC. It is translated as CSATSPPTGETQYF.

The rearrangement links TRBV20-1 to TRBJ2-1; D gene unclear. This CDR3 spans 11 amino acids. The ends were cut back, 3 bases at V and 8 bases at J, with 8 bases in the middle. Germline CDR1 reads DFQATT; CDR2 reads SNEGSKA (reference sequence). The CDR3 sequence is CSASSGDEQFF. As DNA, the CDR3 is TGCAGTGCTAGTTCGGGCGATGAGCAGTTCTTC.

The CDR3 DNA follows: TGCAGTGCTGATGGGGTCACAGGGAAAGAGACCCAGTACTTC. It yields the protein CSADGVTGKETQYF. The genes are TRBV20-1 and TRBJ2-5, with D perhaps TRBD1 (6 bases). From germline, CDR1 is DFQATT and CDR2 SNEGSKA (reference sequence). Trimming stripped 5 bases from V and 3 bases from J, with 16 bases between. The CDR3 contains 14 residues.

This sequence joins TRBV1 and TRBJ2-6; the table's D call of TRBD1 was not tested on the DNA. TRBV1 corresponds to a pseudogene. The CDR3 has 17 amino acids. The CDR3 sequence is CTRAPPGAMTGANVLTF. DNA of the CDR3: TGCACCAGGGCCCCCCCAGGGGCGATGACTGGGGCCAACGTCCTGACTTTC.

The rearrangement uses TRBV20-1 and TRBJ2-7; D gene ambiguous. With 5 bases removed from V and 4 bases from J, the gap between germline ends came to 15 bases. The V gene's germline CDR1 is DFQATT and CDR2 SNEGSKA (reference sequence). The CDR3 consists of 13 residues. The CDR3 DNA reads TGCAGTGCTGAATCAGACAAGGGTTACGAGCAGTACTTC. It yields the protein CSAESDKGYEQYF.

In this sample, this clonotype turned up a few times. This chain links TRBV6-5 with TRBJ2-7; tentative D call: TRBD2 (6 bases). V was pared by 2 bases and J by 2 bases, with 16 bases between. The CDR3 runs 16 residues. Germline V lookup: CDR1 MNHEY, CDR2 SVGAGI. The CDR3 DNA reads TGTGCCAGCAGTTACCTAGGCTCGGGGAGGACCTACGAGCAGTACTTC. Translation: CASSYLGSGRTYEQYF.

This clonotype was detected only a few times. V gene TRBV20-1 combines with J gene TRBJ2-3; D not certain. The CDR3 runs to 13 residues. Germline V lookup: CDR1 DFQATT, CDR2 SNEGSKA (reference sequence). Trimming removed 0 bases from V and 4 bases from J, with 8 bases in between. The chain's CDR3 is CSARDIRADTQYF. The CDR3 DNA reads TGCAGTGCTAGAGACATTCGGGCAGATACGCAGTATTTT.

V is TRBV2 and J is TRBJ1-2; D remains ambiguous. CDR3 length equals 13 residues. Between the trimmed V and J ends, which lost 4 bases and 4 bases, there was a span of 10 bases. The germline V gene has CDR1 SNHLY and CDR2 FYNNEI. The chain's CDR3 is CASSGEELYGYTF. The CDR3 nucleotides are TGTGCCAGCAGTGGGGAAGAACTCTATGGCTACACCTTC. The variable domain in full, with the rest retrieved from reference TRBV2 and TRBJ1-2, is EPEVTQTPSHQVTQMGQEVILRCVPISNHLYFYWYRQILGQKVEFLVSFYNNEISEKSEIFDDQFSVERPDGSNFTLKIRSTKLEDSAMYFCASSGEELYGYTFGSGTRLTVV.

The chain uses TRBV12-3 or TRBV12-4 and TRBJ2-7; D is unresolved. V gave up 2 bases and J gave up 1 base, with 6 bases separating them. CDR3 length: 13 amino acids. The CDR3 DNA reads TGTGCCAGCAGTTTACTAGGATCCTACGAGCAGTACTTC. This gives the protein CASSLLGSYEQYF.